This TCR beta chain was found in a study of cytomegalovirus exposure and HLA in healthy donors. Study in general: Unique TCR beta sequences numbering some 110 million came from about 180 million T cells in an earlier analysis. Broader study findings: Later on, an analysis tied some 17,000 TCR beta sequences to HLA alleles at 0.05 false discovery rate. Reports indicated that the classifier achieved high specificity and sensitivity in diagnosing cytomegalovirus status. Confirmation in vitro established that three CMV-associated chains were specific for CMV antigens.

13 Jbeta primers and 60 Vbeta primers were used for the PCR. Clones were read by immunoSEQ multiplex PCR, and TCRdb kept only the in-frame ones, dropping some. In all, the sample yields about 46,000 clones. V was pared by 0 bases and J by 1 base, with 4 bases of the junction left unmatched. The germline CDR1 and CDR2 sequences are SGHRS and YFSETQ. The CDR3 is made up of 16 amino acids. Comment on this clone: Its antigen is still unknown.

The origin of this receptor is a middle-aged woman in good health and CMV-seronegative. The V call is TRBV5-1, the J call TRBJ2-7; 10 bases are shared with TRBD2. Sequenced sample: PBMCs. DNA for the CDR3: TGCGCCAGCAGCTTGGATAGCGGGGGGAGGTCCTACGAGCAGTACTTC. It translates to CASSLDSGGRSYEQYF.